This T cell receptor beta chain emerged from a study of T-cell reconstitution after alpha-beta-depleted transplantation in children. Study results and caveats: It was surviving recipient T cells and thymic progenitors that gave some patients high TCRbeta diversity at day 60. T-cell numbers and diversity, one year after transplant, stemmed largely from T cells that were newly produced.

As concerns this clonotype: Antigen: not known.

Unique molecular identifiers were used in preparing the TCRbeta library. TCRdb reanalysed the PCR reads using MiXCR and keeps one entry per CDR3 protein. In the table there are approximately 110,000 distinct CDR3 sequences, approximately 10% of which are singletons. The CDR3 is made up of 15 amino acids. The germline V gene encodes CDR1 SGHVS and CDR2 FQNEAQ. Trimming took off 4 bases at V and 4 bases at J, with 16 bases between the two ends. This sequence originates from a boy between 2 and 10 years old with acute lymphoblastic leukemia, due to receive a stem cell transplant. The chain uses TRBV7-8 and TRBJ1-1, with D possibly being TRBD1 (5 bases). Specimen: PBMCs, collected before TCRalphabeta/CD19-depleted stem cell transplant. CDR3 bases: TGTGCCAGCAGCTGGGGGGACCGAAGGGCCACTGAAGCTTTCTTT. This gives the protein CASSWGDRRATEAFF.